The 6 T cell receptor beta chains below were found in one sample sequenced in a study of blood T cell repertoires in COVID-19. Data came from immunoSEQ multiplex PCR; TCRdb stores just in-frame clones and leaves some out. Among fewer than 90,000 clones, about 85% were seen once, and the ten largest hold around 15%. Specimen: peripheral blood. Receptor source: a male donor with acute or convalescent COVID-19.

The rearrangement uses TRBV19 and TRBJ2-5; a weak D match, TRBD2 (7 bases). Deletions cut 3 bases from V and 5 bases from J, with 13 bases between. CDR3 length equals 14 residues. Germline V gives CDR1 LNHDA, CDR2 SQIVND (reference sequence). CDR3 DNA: TGTGCCAGTAGTATGGGGGGGCTGAAGGAGACCCAGTACTTC. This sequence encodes CASSMGGLKETQYF.

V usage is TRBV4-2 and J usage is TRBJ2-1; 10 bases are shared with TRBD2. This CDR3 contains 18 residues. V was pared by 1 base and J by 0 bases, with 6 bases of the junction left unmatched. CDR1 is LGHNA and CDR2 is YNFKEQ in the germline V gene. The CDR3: CASSQGLAGDSSYNEQFF. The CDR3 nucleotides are TGTGCCAGCAGCCAAGGGCTAGCGGGGGACAGCTCCTACAATGAGCAGTTCTTC.

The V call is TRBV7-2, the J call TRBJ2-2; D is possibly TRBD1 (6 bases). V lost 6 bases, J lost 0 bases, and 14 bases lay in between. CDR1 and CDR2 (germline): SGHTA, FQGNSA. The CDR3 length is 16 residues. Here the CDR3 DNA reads TGTGCCAGCAGAGAAGCCGGGACACCGAACACCGGGGAGCTGTTTTTT. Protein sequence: CASREAGTPNTGELFF.

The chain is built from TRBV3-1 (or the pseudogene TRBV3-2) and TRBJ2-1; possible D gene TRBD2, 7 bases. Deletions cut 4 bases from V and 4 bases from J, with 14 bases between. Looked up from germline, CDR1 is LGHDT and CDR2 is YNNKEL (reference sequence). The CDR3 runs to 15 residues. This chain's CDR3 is CASSLRGGPYNEQFF. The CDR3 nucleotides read TGTGCCAGCAGCCTGAGGGGGGGGCCGTACAATGAGCAGTTCTTC.

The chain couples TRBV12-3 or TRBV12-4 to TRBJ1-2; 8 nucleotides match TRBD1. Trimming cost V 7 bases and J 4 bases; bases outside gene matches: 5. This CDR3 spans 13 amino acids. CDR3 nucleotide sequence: TGTGCCAGCATTTCTCAGGGGGCCTATGGCTACACCTTC. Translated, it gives CASISQGAYGYTF.

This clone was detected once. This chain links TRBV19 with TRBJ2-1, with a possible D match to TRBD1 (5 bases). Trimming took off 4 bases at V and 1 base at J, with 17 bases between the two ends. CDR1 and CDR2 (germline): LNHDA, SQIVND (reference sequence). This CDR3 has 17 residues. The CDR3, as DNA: TGTGCCAGTAGTAAGCCCCCGTTTGGGGCTTCCTACAATGAGCAGTTCTTC. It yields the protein CASSKPPFGASYNEQFF. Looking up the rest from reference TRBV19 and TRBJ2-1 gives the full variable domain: DGGITQSPKYLFRKEGQNVTLSCEQNLNHDAMYWYRQDPGQGLRLIYYSQIVNDFQKGDIAEGYSVSREKKESFPLTVTSAQKNPTAFYLCASSKPPFGASYNEQFFGPGTRLTVL.